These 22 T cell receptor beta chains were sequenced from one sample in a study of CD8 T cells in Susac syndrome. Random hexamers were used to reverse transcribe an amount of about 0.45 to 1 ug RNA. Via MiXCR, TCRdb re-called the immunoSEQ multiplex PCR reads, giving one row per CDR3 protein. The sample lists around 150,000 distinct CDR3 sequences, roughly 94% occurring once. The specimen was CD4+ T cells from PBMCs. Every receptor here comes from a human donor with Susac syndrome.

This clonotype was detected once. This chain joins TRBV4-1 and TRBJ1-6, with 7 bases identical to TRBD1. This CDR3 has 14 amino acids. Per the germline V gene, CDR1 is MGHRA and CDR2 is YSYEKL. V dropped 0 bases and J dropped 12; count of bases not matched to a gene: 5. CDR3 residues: CASSQDPGGRPLHF. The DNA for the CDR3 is TGCGCCAGCAGCCAAGACCCAGGGGGTCGACCCCTCCACTTT.

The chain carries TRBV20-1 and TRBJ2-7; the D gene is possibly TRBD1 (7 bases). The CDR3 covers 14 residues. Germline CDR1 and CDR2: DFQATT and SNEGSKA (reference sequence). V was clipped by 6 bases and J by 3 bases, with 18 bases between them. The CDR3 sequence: CSARGAYLHYEQYF. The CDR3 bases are TGCAGTGCCAGGGGGGCCTACCTACACTACGAGCAGTACTTC.

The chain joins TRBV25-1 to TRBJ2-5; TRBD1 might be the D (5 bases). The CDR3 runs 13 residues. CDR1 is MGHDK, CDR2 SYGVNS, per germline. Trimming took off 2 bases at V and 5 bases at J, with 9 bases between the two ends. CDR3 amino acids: CASSELGAETQYF. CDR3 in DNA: TGTGCCAGCAGTGAACTAGGGGCTGAGACCCAGTACTTC.

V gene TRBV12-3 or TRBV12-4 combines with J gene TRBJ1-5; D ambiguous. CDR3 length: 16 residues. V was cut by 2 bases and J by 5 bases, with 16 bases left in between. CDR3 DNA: TGTGCCAGCAGTTTATCTCTGGGGAGAGATTATCAGCCCCAGCATTTT. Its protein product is CASSLSLGRDYQPQHF.

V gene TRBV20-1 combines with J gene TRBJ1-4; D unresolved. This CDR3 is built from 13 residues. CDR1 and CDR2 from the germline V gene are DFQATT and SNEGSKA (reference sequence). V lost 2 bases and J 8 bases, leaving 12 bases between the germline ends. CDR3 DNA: TGCAGTGCTAGAAAAGGTAGAGGGGAAAAACTGTTTTTT. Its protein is CSARKGRGEKLFF.

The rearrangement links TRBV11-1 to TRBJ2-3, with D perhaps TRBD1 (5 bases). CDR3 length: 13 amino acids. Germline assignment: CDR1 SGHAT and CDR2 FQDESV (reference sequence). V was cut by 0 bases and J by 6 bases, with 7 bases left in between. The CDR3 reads CASSLAPGDTQYF. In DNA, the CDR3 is TGTGCCAGCAGCTTAGCGCCAGGGGATACGCAGTATTTT.

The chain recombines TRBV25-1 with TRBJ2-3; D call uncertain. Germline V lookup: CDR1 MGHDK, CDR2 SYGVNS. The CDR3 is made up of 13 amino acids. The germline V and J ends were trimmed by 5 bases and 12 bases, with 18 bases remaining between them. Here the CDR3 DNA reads TGTGCCAGCAGTCCGGGCCAAGGCAGACCTCAGTATTTT. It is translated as CASSPGQGRPQYF.

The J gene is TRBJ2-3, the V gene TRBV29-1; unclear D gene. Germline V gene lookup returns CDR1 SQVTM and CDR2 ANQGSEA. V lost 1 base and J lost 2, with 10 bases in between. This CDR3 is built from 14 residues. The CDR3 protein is CSVEGVLTTDTQYF. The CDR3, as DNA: TGCAGCGTTGAAGGTGTACTAACCACAGATACGCAGTATTTT.

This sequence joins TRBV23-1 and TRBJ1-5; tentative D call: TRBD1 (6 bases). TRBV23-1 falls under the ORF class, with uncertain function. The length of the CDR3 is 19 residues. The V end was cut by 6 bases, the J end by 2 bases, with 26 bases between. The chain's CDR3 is CASRLTTGHPFRGNQPQHF. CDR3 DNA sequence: TGCGCCAGCAGGTTGACGACGGGACACCCTTTTAGGGGCAATCAGCCCCAGCATTTT.

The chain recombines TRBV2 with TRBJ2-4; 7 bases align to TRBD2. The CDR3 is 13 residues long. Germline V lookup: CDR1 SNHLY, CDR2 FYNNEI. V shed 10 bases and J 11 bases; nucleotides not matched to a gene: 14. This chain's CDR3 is CATSGRTQTVQYF. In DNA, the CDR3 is TGTGCCACCTCCGGGAGGACCCAGACTGTTCAGTACTTC. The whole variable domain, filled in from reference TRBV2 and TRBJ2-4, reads EPEVTQTPSHQVTQMGQEVILRCVPISNHLYFYWYRQILGQKVEFLVSFYNNEISEKSEIFDDQFSVERPDGSNFTLKIRSTKLEDSAMYFCATSGRTQTVQYFGAGTRLSVL.

CDR3 nucleotides: TGTGCCAGCAGCGAGGGGACGGCGGGGGTAAACATTCAGTACTTC. It translates to CASSEGTAGVNIQYF. The rearrangement joins TRBV9 to TRBJ2-4; 7 bases line up with TRBD2. Losses at the gene ends were 3 bases for V and 6 bases for J; bases not matched to a gene: 9. CDR1 SGDLS and CDR2 YYNGEE come from the germline V gene. The CDR3 length is 15 residues.

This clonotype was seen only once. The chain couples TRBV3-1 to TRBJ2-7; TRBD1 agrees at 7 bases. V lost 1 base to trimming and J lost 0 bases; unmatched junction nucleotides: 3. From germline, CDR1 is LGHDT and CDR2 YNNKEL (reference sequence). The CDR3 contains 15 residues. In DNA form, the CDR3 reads TGTGCCAGCAGCCAAGTTTGGGACAGCTCCTACGAGCAGTACTTC. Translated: CASSQVWDSSYEQYF.

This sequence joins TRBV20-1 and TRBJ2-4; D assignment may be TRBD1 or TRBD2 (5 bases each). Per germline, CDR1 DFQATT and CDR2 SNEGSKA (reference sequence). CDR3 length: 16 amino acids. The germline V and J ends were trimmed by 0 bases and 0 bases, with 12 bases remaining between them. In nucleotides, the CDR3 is TGCAGTGCTAGAGATCAGGGAGATCTAGCCAAAAACATTCAGTACTTC. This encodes CSARDQGDLAKNIQYF.

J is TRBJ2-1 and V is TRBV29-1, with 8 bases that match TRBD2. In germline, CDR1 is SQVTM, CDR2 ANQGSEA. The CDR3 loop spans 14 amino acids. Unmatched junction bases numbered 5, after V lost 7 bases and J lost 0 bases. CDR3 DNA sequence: TGCAGCGCTTTTAGCGGGACCTCCTACAATGAGCAGTTCTTC. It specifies CSAFSGTSYNEQFF.

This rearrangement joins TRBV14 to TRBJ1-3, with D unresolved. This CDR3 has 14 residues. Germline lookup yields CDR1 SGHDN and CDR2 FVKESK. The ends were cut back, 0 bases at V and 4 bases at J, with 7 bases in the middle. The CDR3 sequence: CASSQDARGNTIYF. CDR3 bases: TGTGCCAGCAGCCAAGACGCCAGAGGAAACACCATATATTTT.

The CDR3 spells CASRTRTGRFNEKLFF. In DNA form, the CDR3 reads TGTGCCAGCAGGACTAGGACGGGGAGGTTTAATGAAAAACTGTTTTTT. The chain couples TRBV6-1 to TRBJ1-4; D remains ambiguous. Germline CDR1 MNHNS, CDR2 SASEGT. Deletions cut 6 bases from V and 4 bases from J, with 18 bases between. The CDR3 totals 16 residues.

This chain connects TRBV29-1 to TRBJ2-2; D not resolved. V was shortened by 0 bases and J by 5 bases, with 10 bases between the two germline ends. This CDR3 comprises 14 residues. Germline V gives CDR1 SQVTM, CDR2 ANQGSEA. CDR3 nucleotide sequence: TGCAGCGTTGAAGAGCGGACCCCAACCGGGGAGCTGTTTTTT. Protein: CSVEERTPTGELFF.

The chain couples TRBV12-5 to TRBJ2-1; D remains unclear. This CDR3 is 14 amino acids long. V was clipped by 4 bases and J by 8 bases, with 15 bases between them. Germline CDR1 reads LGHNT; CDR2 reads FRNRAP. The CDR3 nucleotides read TGTGCTAGTGGTTGGGCCCCTCCTGCGGATGAGCAGTTCTTC. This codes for CASGWAPPADEQFF.

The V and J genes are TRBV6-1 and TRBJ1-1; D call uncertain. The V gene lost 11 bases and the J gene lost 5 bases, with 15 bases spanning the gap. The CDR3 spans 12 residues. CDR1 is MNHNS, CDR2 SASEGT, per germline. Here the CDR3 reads CALRTMGTEAFF. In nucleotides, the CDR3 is TGTGCCCTCAGAACCATGGGGACTGAAGCTTTCTTT.

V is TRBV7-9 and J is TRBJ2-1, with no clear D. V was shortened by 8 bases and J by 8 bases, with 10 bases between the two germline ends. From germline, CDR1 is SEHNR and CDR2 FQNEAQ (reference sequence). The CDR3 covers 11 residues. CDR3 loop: CASGLLYEQFF. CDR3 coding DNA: TGTGCCAGCGGGTTACTTTATGAGCAGTTCTTC. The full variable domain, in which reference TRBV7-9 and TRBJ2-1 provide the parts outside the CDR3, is DTGVSQNPRHKITKRGQNVTFRCDPISEHNRLYWYRQTLGQGPEFLTYFQNEAQLEKSRLLSDRFSAERPKGSFSTLEIQRTEQGDSAMYLCASGLLYEQFFGPGTRLTVL.

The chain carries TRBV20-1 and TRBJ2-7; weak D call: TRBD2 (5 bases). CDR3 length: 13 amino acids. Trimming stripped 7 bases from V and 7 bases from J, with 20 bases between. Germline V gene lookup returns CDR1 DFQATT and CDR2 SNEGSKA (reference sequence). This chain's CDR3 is CSGASGPLREQYF. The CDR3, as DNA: TGCAGTGGGGCGAGCGGACCCCTACGGGAGCAGTACTTC.

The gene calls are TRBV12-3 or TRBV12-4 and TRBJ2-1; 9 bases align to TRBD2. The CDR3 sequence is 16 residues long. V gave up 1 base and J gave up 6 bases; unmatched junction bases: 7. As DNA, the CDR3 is TGTGCCAGCAGTTTAGATGGGGTAGCGGGAGCCAATGAGCAGTTCTTC. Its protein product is CASSLDGVAGANEQFF.